These 7 T cell receptor beta chains were all obtained from the same sample, sequenced in a study of blood T cell repertoires in COVID-19. Sequencing used immunoSEQ multiplex PCR; TCRdb keeps in-frame clones, though not all of them. The table includes tens of thousands of clones, about 85% detected once. The sequenced material came from peripheral blood. These receptor sequences come from a man older than 75 with acute or convalescent COVID-19.

This chain links TRBV23-1 with TRBJ1-5; D ambiguous. TRBV23-1 is filed as an ORF, its function uncertain. Trimming pared 0 bases from V and 0 bases from J, leaving 6 bases between. This CDR3 is 15 amino acids long. CDR3 residues: CASSQSGTSNQPQHF. In nucleotides, the CDR3 is TGCGCCAGCAGTCAATCGGGCACTAGCAATCAGCCCCAGCATTTT.

J is TRBJ2-2 and V is TRBV19; TRBD1 aligns across 7 bases. The CDR3 is 14 amino acids. The V segment lost 5 bases and the J segment 4 bases; nucleotides outside the gene matches: 4. Germline V CDR1 and CDR2: LNHDA, SQIVND (reference sequence). The CDR3 bases are TGTGCCAGTAGTCGACAGGGTATCACCGGGGAGCTGTTTTTT. This encodes CASSRQGITGELFF.

The chain links TRBV28 to TRBJ1-4; D perhaps matches TRBD1 (6 bases). V was clipped by 3 bases and J by 3 bases, with 11 bases between them. Germline assignment: CDR1 MDHEN and CDR2 SYDVKM. CDR3 length: 15 amino acids. The CDR3 here is CASSFAGVSNEKLFF. The CDR3 DNA follows: TGTGCCAGCAGTTTTGCAGGGGTCTCTAATGAAAAACTGTTTTTT.

DNA of the CDR3: TGTGCCAGCAGATGGCAGCGTGACTACGAGCAGTACTTC. This gives the protein CASRWQRDYEQYF. This sequence joins TRBV6-5 and TRBJ2-7; D unresolved. Trimming shortened V by 6 bases and J by 3 bases, and 12 bases separated the two germline ends. The CDR3 has 13 residues. Germline V CDR1 and CDR2: MNHEY, SVGAGI.

The chain carries TRBV7-6 and TRBJ2-3; 7 nucleotides line up with TRBD2. CDR1 is SGHVS, CDR2 FNYEAQ, per germline. Germline trimming cut 1 base from V and 6 bases from J; bases unmatched to any gene: 10. The CDR3 length is 16 residues. CDR3 amino acids: CASSLVAGLVGDTQYF. The CDR3 DNA reads as TGTGCCAGCAGCTTAGTAGCTGGACTAGTGGGTGATACGCAGTATTTT. Filled out from reference TRBV7-6 and TRBJ2-3, the complete variable domain reads GAGVSQSPRYKVTKRGQDVALRCDPISGHVSLYWYRQALGQGPEFLTYFNYEAQQDKSGLPNDRFSAERPEGSISTLTIQRTEQRDSAMYRCASSLVAGLVGDTQYFGPGTRLTVL.

The chain has TRBV11-1 and TRBJ2-1, with a tentative D call TRBD2 (5 bases). The CDR3 runs 12 residues. Trimming removed 5 bases from V and 5 bases from J, with 7 bases in between. Per the germline V gene, CDR1 is SGHAT and CDR2 is FQDESV (reference sequence). In DNA form, the CDR3 reads TGTGCCAGCAGCCCCGGGAACAATGAGCAGTTCTTC. It encodes CASSPGNNEQFF.

The rearrangement uses TRBV7-8 and TRBJ1-2; no reliable D call. The CDR3 runs to 13 residues. Germline loops: CDR1 SGHVS, CDR2 FQNEAQ. Trimming cost V 1 base and J 4 bases, with 7 bases left between them. The CDR3 bases are TGTGCCAGCAGCTTAGGCGGCGGCTATGGCTACACCTTC. It yields the protein CASSLGGGYGYTF.